The next 14 T cell receptor beta chains were all read from a single sample in a study of blood T cell repertoires in COVID-19. TCRdb keeps only in-frame clones here, not all; method: immunoSEQ multiplex PCR. The data hold roughly 180,000 clones, with approximately 83% observed a single time. The sequenced sample consisted of peripheral blood. The receptors stem from a woman in her 40s with COVID-19, enrolled during active disease.

The rearrangement joins TRBV11-2 to TRBJ1-3; TRBD1 might be the D (5 bases). This CDR3 is built from 16 residues. Trimming pared 5 bases from V and 0 bases from J, leaving 14 bases between. Germline V gives CDR1 SGHAT, CDR2 FQNNGV. CDR3 in DNA: TGTGCCAGCAGCCTCCCCATGGGGCACTCTGGAAACACCATATATTTT. This codes for CASSLPMGHSGNTIYF.

This clone was observed a few times. The chain couples TRBV3-1 (or the pseudogene TRBV3-2) to TRBJ1-5; D gene uncertain. The CDR3 runs 16 residues. Germline values: CDR1 LGHDT, CDR2 YNNKEL (reference sequence). Trimming removed 4 bases from V and 2 bases from J, with 15 bases in between. DNA of the CDR3: TGTGCCAGCAGCCTGTATGGAGCTTTGGGCAATCAGCCCCAGCATTTT. As protein: CASSLYGALGNQPQHF.

This clone was counted only a few times. Here the CDR3 reads CATSRSWTDVGVPYEQYF. CDR3 sequence (DNA): TGTGCCACCAGCAGATCCTGGACGGACGTAGGGGTCCCCTACGAGCAGTACTTC. V usage is TRBV15 and J usage is TRBJ2-7; a possible D gene is TRBD1 (5 bases). The germline CDR1 and CDR2 sequences are LNHNV and YYDKDF (reference sequence). The V and J ends lost 2 bases and 2 bases respectively, with 22 bases between them. The CDR3 covers 18 residues.

The sample holds a few counts of this clone. The J gene is TRBJ2-1, the V gene TRBV6-6; 14 nucleotides line up with TRBD2. With 7 bases clipped from V and 8 bases from J, the junction kept 7 bases outside the gene matches. The CDR3 is 15 amino acids. CDR1 and CDR2 (germline): MNHNY, SVGAGI (reference sequence). The CDR3 reads CASTDGTSGGDEQFF. The CDR3 DNA is TGTGCCAGCACTGACGGGACTAGCGGGGGTGATGAGCAGTTCTTC.

The J gene is TRBJ2-5, the V gene TRBV28; 10 bases line up with TRBD2. CDR3 length: 16 amino acids. The V gene's germline CDR1 is MDHEN and CDR2 SYDVKM. V gave up 4 bases and J gave up 3 bases; unmatched junction bases: 8. The CDR3: CASSSSSGRGKETQYF. The DNA for the CDR3 is TGTGCCAGCAGTTCTTCCAGCGGGAGGGGAAAAGAGACCCAGTACTTC.

The chain has TRBV28 and TRBJ2-3, with 12 positions matching TRBD1. The J segment lost 2 bases and the V segment lost 4 bases, leaving 10 bases of the junction unmatched. The germline V gene has CDR1 MDHEN and CDR2 SYDVKM. This CDR3 region has 18 residues. The CDR3 nucleotides are TGTGCCAGCAGTTCCGGGACAGGGGGCGAGGGCCCCACAGATACGCAGTATTTT. Translated, it gives CASSSGTGGEGPTDTQYF. Complete variable domain (other parts from reference TRBV28 and TRBJ2-3): DVKVTQSSRYLVKRTGEKVFLECVQDMDHENMFWYRQDPGLGLRLIYFSYDVKMKEKGDIPEGYSVSREKKERFSLILESASTNQTSMYLCASSSGTGGEGPTDTQYFGPGTRLTVL.

The table lists this clone with a few counts. In DNA, the CDR3 is TGTGCCAGCAGCTTGGCGGCTAGCGGGAGCCGGCGCGACATTCAGTACTTC. Translated: CASSLAASGSRRDIQYF. The chain combines TRBV5-8 with TRBJ2-4; 10 bases line up with TRBD2. CDR3 length: 17 residues. Germline-derived CDR1 and CDR2 are SGHTS and YDEGEE. Trimming at V came to 0 bases and at J to 8 bases, leaving 11 bases not matched to a gene.

The rearrangement uses TRBV10-2 and TRBJ1-1, with D unclear. CDR1 is WSHSY, CDR2 SAAADI, per germline. Trimming removed 0 bases from V and 6 bases from J, with 8 bases in between. This CDR3 is built from 13 residues. CDR3 amino acids: CASSESRTAEAFF. CDR3 DNA: TGCGCCAGCAGTGAGTCGAGAACCGCTGAAGCTTTCTTT.

The CDR3 reads CASSPRLAGGPDQYF. CDR3 in DNA: TGTGCCAGCAGCCCACGACTAGCGGGAGGGCCCGACCAGTACTTC. The chain recombines TRBV9 with TRBJ2-4; TRBD2 agrees at 14 bases. This CDR3 is built from 15 residues. The trim removed 4 bases at V and 13 bases at J, leaving 10 bases unmatched. Germline-derived CDR1 and CDR2 are SGDLS and YYNGEE.

This clone has only one observation. This rearrangement joins TRBV5-1 to TRBJ1-3; D is unclear. Between the trimmed V and J ends, which lost 2 bases and 1 base, there was a span of 19 bases. CDR3 length: 18 residues. The V gene's germline CDR1 is SGHRS and CDR2 YFSETQ. For the CDR3, the DNA is TGCGCCAGCAGCTTAGGCGCGGCAGCATTATCTTCTGGAAACACCATATATTTT. Protein sequence: CASSLGAAALSSGNTIYF.

V and J are TRBV9 and TRBJ2-2, with unresolved D. V was clipped by 7 bases and J by 0 bases, with 7 bases between them. Germline loops: CDR1 SGDLS, CDR2 YYNGEE. The CDR3 runs 13 residues. CDR3 DNA: TGTGCCAGCCGGGTGGCGAACACCGGGGAGCTGTTTTTT. Encoded protein: CASRVANTGELFF.

The chain links TRBV6-5 to TRBJ2-7; 13 nucleotides line up with TRBD2. V dropped 5 bases and J dropped 4; count of bases not matched to a gene: 2. Per germline, CDR1 MNHEY and CDR2 SVGAGI. The CDR3 loop spans 14 amino acids. The CDR3 reads CASSPGLAGYEQYF. The CDR3 nucleotides are TGTGCCAGCAGTCCGGGACTAGCGGGGTACGAGCAGTACTTC.

This chain links TRBV18 with TRBJ2-5; TRBD2 agrees at 13 bases. The CDR3 totals 15 residues. With V trimmed by 3 bases and J by 6 bases, 4 bases remained unmatched. The germline CDR1 and CDR2 sequences are KGHSH and LQKENI. The CDR3 region is CASSPGLAGSQTQYF. CDR3 DNA sequence: TGTGCCAGCTCACCGGGACTAGCGGGGTCTCAGACCCAGTACTTC.

V usage is TRBV2 and J usage is TRBJ2-7, with 8 bases matching TRBD2. With V trimmed by 4 bases and J by 2 bases, 4 bases remained unmatched. This CDR3 is built from 14 residues. The V gene's germline CDR1 is SNHLY and CDR2 FYNNEI. In DNA form, the CDR3 reads TGTGCCAGCAGTGGGGACGGGAGGGCCTACGAGCAGTACTTC. Translating gives CASSGDGRAYEQYF. The full variable domain, its missing parts supplied by reference TRBV2 and TRBJ2-7, is EPEVTQTPSHQVTQMGQEVILRCVPISNHLYFYWYRQILGQKVEFLVSFYNNEISEKSEIFDDQFSVERPDGSNFTLKIRSTKLEDSAMYFCASSGDGRAYEQYFGPGTRLTVT.